This T cell receptor (beta chain) was identified during a study of blood T cell repertoires in COVID-19. Study background: Samples of COVID-19 (acute and convalescent) were obtained from the United States, Italy and Spain. T cells, B-cell-depleted T cells, or PBMCs supplied cDNA or gDNA.

Original processing methods: For nucleated cells, counts were estimated from reference gene primer amplification. Data came from immunoSEQ multiplex PCR; TCRdb stores just in-frame clones and leaves some out. V and J calls plus clone size are reproduced from that table; the DNA served to infer D and trimming. The data show 200,000 or so clones, with 80% to 90% seen just once and roughly 9.8% held by the top ten. The sample comprised peripheral blood. The clonotype was recovered from a human donor with active or convalescent COVID-19. The donor label of this sample is uncertain.

CDR3 region: CASSLAGEIRYEQYF. In nucleotides, the CDR3 is TGTGCCAGTAGTCTCGCGGGAGAAATCAGATACGAGCAGTACTTC. The chain has TRBV19 and TRBJ2-7; TRBD2 agrees at 7 bases. CDR1 is LNHDA, CDR2 SQIVND, per germline (reference sequence). The CDR3 covers 15 residues. V trimming: 5 bases; J trimming: 4 bases; junction bases outside the gene matches: 11. The full variable domain, completed using reference TRBV19 and TRBJ2-7, is DGGITQSPKYLFRKEGQNVTLSCEQNLNHDAMYWYRQDPGQGLRLIYYSQIVNDFQKGDIAEGYSVSREKKESFPLTVTSAQKNPTAFYLCASSLAGEIRYEQYFGPGTRLTVT.